This T cell receptor (beta chain) was sequenced in a study of blood T cell repertoires in COVID-19. Study context: The samples span acute and convalescent COVID-19 from the United States, Italy and Spain.

J lost 4 bases, V lost 6 bases, and 6 bases had no gene match. The CDR3 length is 15 residues. The V gene's germline CDR1 is ENHRY and CDR2 SYGVKD. Clones were read by immunoSEQ multiplex PCR, and TCRdb kept only the in-frame ones, dropping some. The sample carries some 130,000 clones, roughly 83% recorded once. The sample was PBMCs or T cells enriched from blood (not recorded which). The sequence derives from a man aged 40-49 years with acute COVID-19. V gene TRBV10-3 combines with J gene TRBJ2-5, with 12 nucleotides matching TRBD2. CDR3 region: CAISLAGGNGETQYF. The CDR3 DNA is TGTGCCATCAGCCTAGCGGGGGGGAATGGAGAGACCCAGTACTTC.